These 31 T cell receptor beta chains share one sample of origin, sequenced in a study of siplizumab effects on memory and regulatory T cells. Sequenced by immunoSEQ multiplex PCR; TCRdb stores in-frame clones only, minus some. Among around 120,000 clones, 94% were seen once, and the ten largest hold roughly 1.7%. The sequenced sample consisted of non-Treg CD4+ T cells sorted from blood. These receptors came from a human donor in good health.

The chain combines TRBV9 with TRBJ1-3; D unclear. The CDR3 runs to 15 residues. Germline values: CDR1 SGDLS, CDR2 YYNGEE. V was cut by 5 bases and J by 4 bases, with 16 bases left in between. The CDR3 bases are TGTGCCAGCAGGGGAACCGGGAAGACGGGAAACACCATATATTTT. This translates into CASRGTGKTGNTIYF.

The chain employs TRBV11-2 and TRBJ2-7; 15 nucleotides match TRBD2. Unmatched junction bases numbered 5, after V lost 6 bases and J lost 2 bases. The CDR3 consists of 16 residues. Looked up from germline, CDR1 is SGHAT and CDR2 is FQNNGV. The chain's CDR3 is CASRGLAGGKTYEQYF. The CDR3 DNA follows: TGTGCCAGCAGGGGACTAGCGGGAGGTAAAACCTACGAGCAGTACTTC.

This rearrangement joins TRBV5-6 to TRBJ2-1; unclear D gene. Trimming took off 1 base at V and 8 bases at J, with 16 bases between the two ends. The CDR3 has 15 amino acids. Germline loops: CDR1 SGHDT, CDR2 YYEEEE. CDR3 DNA: TGTGCCAGCAGCTTGTATCTGCTCGCGCAATATGAGCAGTTCTTC. Amino acid sequence: CASSLYLLAQYEQFF.

CDR3 DNA sequence: TGTGCCAGCAGCTTGGGACAGGGACATTACGAGCAGTACTTC. It specifies CASSLGQGHYEQYF. The chain carries TRBV5-4 and TRBJ2-7, with 7 nucleotides matching TRBD1. With V trimmed by 0 bases and J by 4 bases, 4 bases remained unmatched. The CDR3 runs 14 residues. Germline lookup yields CDR1 SGHNT and CDR2 YYREEE (reference sequence).

The chain combines TRBV7-2 with TRBJ2-6; D may be TRBD1 or TRBD2 (5 bases each). The germline gives CDR1 SGHTA, CDR2 FQGNSA. The CDR3 has 15 residues. Trimming stripped 4 bases from V and 4 bases from J, with 11 bases between. DNA for the CDR3: TGTGCCAGCAGCTCACGGGACGCCGGGGCCAACGTCCTGACTTTC. Its translation is CASSSRDAGANVLTF.

The chain recombines TRBV2 with TRBJ1-1, with D possibly being TRBD1 (5 bases). The CDR3 totals 14 residues. CDR1 SNHLY and CDR2 FYNNEI come from the germline V gene. Trimming removed 6 bases at V and 2 bases at J, with 13 bases between. DNA of the CDR3: TGTGCCAGCAGCTACGAGACAGTTAACACTGAAGCTTTCTTT. This gives the protein CASSYETVNTEAFF.

The gene calls are TRBV30 and TRBJ1-2, with 8 bases that match TRBD1. Unmatched junction bases numbered 4, after V lost 1 base and J lost 6 bases. Germline CDR1 is GTSNPN and CDR2 is SVGIG (reference sequence). CDR3 length: 13 amino acids. The CDR3 coding sequence is TGTGCCTGGAGTGGGGACAGGTCAAATGGCTACACCTTC. It encodes CAWSGDRSNGYTF.

V gene TRBV15 combines with J gene TRBJ2-1; D gene unclear. This CDR3 has 17 residues. Trimming removed 5 bases from V and 2 bases from J, with 19 bases in between. Germline loops: CDR1 LNHNV, CDR2 YYDKDF (reference sequence). CDR3 residues: CATSDSDPNITYNEQFF. The CDR3 DNA sequence: TGTGCCACCAGCGACTCCGACCCGAATATTACCTACAATGAGCAGTTCTTC.

This rearrangement joins TRBV12-5 to TRBJ1-5; D gene unclear. Germline assignment: CDR1 LGHNT and CDR2 FRNRAP. The CDR3 has 17 residues. The V end was cut by 1 base, the J end by 4 bases, with 17 bases between. For the CDR3, the DNA is TGTGCTAGTGGTTTGGGCACTACAGAGAAACCTAATCAGCCCCAGCATTTT. This sequence encodes CASGLGTTEKPNQPQHF.

The gene calls are TRBV9 and TRBJ1-4; perhaps TRBD1 as D (6 bases). Per germline, CDR1 SGDLS and CDR2 YYNGEE. CDR3 size: 15 residues. V was cut by 4 bases and J by 5 bases, with 15 bases left in between. The CDR3 coding sequence is TGTGCCAGCAGCAATAGTCAGGGGCGAAATGAAAAACTGTTTTTT. This gives the protein CASSNSQGRNEKLFF. The entire variable domain, with the rest obtained from reference TRBV9 and TRBJ1-4, is as follows: DSGVTQTPKHLITATGQRVTLRCSPRSGDLSVYWYQQSLDQGLQFLIQYYNGEERAKGNILERFSAQQFPDLHSELNLSSLELGDSALYFCASSNSQGRNEKLFFGSGTQLSVL.

This chain links TRBV11-1 with TRBJ2-5; D is perhaps TRBD1 or TRBD2 (5 bases each). The J call may be wrong; the DNA end is better matched by TRBJ2-7. CDR1 is SGHAT, CDR2 FQDESV, per germline (reference sequence). The CDR3 is made up of 14 amino acids. This CDR3 reads CASSLRDRTGEQYF. The CDR3 DNA is TGTGCCAGCAGTCTCCGGGACCGCACAGGCGAGCAGTACTTC.

The gene calls are TRBV15 and TRBJ2-5, with D possibly being TRBD2 (5 bases). V was trimmed by 0 bases and J by 10 bases, leaving 12 bases between them. This CDR3 is built from 13 residues. Germline values: CDR1 LNHNV, CDR2 YYDKDF (reference sequence). The CDR3 sequence is CATSRDLEDDQYF. For the CDR3, the DNA is TGTGCCACCAGCAGAGATCTGGAGGACGACCAGTACTTC.

This chain connects TRBV18 to TRBJ2-2; possibly TRBD1 for D (6 bases). V was clipped by 3 bases and J by 4 bases, with 12 bases between them. This CDR3 is 15 amino acids long. Germline CDR1 and CDR2: KGHSH and LQKENI. The CDR3 region is CASSPSQGSTGELFF. The CDR3 DNA sequence: TGTGCCAGCTCACCGTCGCAGGGGAGCACCGGGGAGCTGTTTTTT.

The chain recombines TRBV18 with TRBJ2-1; unclear D gene. CDR1 and CDR2 from the germline V gene are KGHSH and LQKENI. V gave up 3 bases and J gave up 4 bases, with 16 bases separating them. This CDR3 has 16 amino acids. CDR3 nucleotide sequence: TGTGCCAGCTCACCGCTCGAATGGTGGGGATACAATGAGCAGTTCTTC. It is translated as CASSPLEWWGYNEQFF.

The chain links TRBV7-2 to TRBJ2-7, with 7 bases aligning to TRBD1. Germline lookup yields CDR1 SGHTA and CDR2 FQGNSA. This CDR3 comprises 14 residues. V was clipped by 3 bases and J by 3 bases; unmatched bases: 5. CDR3 protein: CASSFYGTDYEQYF. The CDR3 nucleotides are TGTGCCAGCAGCTTTTACGGGACAGACTACGAGCAGTACTTC.

The table lists this clone with a count of one. As DNA, the CDR3 is TGTGCCAGCAGCTCTAACATATACTCAAAGCAGTACTTC. Translating gives CASSSNIYSKQYF. The V and J genes are TRBV5-6 and TRBJ2-7, with D unclear. Germline CDR1 is SGHDT and CDR2 is YYEEEE. CDR3 length: 13 residues. The ends were cut back, 3 bases at V and 8 bases at J, with 15 bases in the middle.

This chain links TRBV6-6 with TRBJ2-7; 7 nucleotides align to TRBD1. There are 13 residues in the CDR3. Losses at the gene ends were 2 bases for V and 3 bases for J; bases not matched to a gene: 1. The germline V gene encodes CDR1 MNHNY and CDR2 SVGAGI (reference sequence). The CDR3 DNA reads TGTGCCAGCAGTTACGGACAGGTCTACGAGCAGTACTTC. Protein: CASSYGQVYEQYF.

The V call is TRBV5-1, the J call TRBJ2-3; 11 positions agree with TRBD2. The CDR3 extends over 18 amino acids. V lost 4 bases to trimming and J lost 3 bases; unmatched junction nucleotides: 13. Germline-derived CDR1 and CDR2 are SGHRS and YFSETQ. CDR3 sequence (DNA): TGCGCCAGCAGCACCTGGCCGGCTAGCGGGGGGCCTACAGATACGCAGTATTTT. Translation gives CASSTWPASGGPTDTQYF.

J is TRBJ2-1 and V is TRBV4-1, with 10 nucleotides matching TRBD2. The trim removed 4 bases at V and 8 bases at J, leaving 5 bases unmatched. The CDR3 length is 14 residues. Germline V gene lookup returns CDR1 MGHRA and CDR2 YSYEKL. Written as DNA, the CDR3 is TGCGCCAGCAGCCGCACCGGGACTAGCGATGAGCAGTTCTTC. Amino acids: CASSRTGTSDEQFF.

V gene TRBV19 combines with J gene TRBJ1-2, with D possibly being TRBD1 (5 bases). V was clipped by 2 bases and J by 8 bases, with 18 bases between them. Germline CDR1 and CDR2: LNHDA and SQIVND (reference sequence). The CDR3 is 15 amino acids. In DNA form, the CDR3 reads TGTGCCAGTAGTATAAGGGACCCATTCTTTGGGGGCTACACCTTC. This gives the protein CASSIRDPFFGGYTF.

In nucleotides, the CDR3 is TGTGCCAGTAGTACTCACCGGGACAATCCTAATGAAAAACTGTTTTTT. It encodes CASSTHRDNPNEKLFF. The J gene is TRBJ1-4, the V gene TRBV19, with D possibly TRBD1 on 6 matching bases. Germline CDR1 LNHDA, CDR2 SQIVND (reference sequence). V gave up 4 bases and J gave up 3 bases, with 15 bases separating them. The CDR3 has 16 amino acids.

This clone was detected once. The rearrangement links TRBV5-1 to TRBJ2-2; 9 bases align to TRBD1. Germline values: CDR1 SGHRS, CDR2 YFSETQ. Trimming cost V 4 bases and J 4 bases; bases outside gene matches: 5. CDR3 length: 15 amino acids. CDR3 in amino acids: CASSRGQGRTGELFF. For the CDR3, the DNA is TGCGCCAGCAGCAGGGGACAGGGACGCACCGGGGAGCTGTTTTTT.

The chain links TRBV6-5 to TRBJ2-7, with TRBD1 as a possible D gene (5 bases). CDR3 length equals 11 residues. CDR1 and CDR2 (germline): MNHEY, SVGAGI. Trimming left V 8 bases short and J 5 bases short, with 10 bases between. For the CDR3, the DNA is TGTGCCAGCTTTAGGGGCAACGAGCAGTACTTC. Encoded protein: CASFRGNEQYF.

The rearrangement joins TRBV6-1 to TRBJ2-2, with 7 nucleotides matching TRBD1. Germline CDR1 and CDR2: MNHNS and SASEGT. The CDR3 length is 14 residues. V lost 10 bases and J lost 5; bases outside the gene matches: 10. CDR3 sequence: CATRQGPITGELFF. The DNA for the CDR3 is TGTGCCACGCGACAGGGCCCGATTACCGGGGAGCTGTTTTTT.

Here the CDR3 reads CASSLVGTSGGQETQYF. The CDR3 DNA is TGTGCCAGCAGCTTAGTTGGGACTAGCGGGGGACAAGAGACCCAGTACTTC. The gene calls are TRBV7-2 and TRBJ2-5; the match to TRBD2 covers 14 bases. The length of the CDR3 is 17 residues. Unmatched junction bases numbered 3, after V lost 1 base and J lost 2 bases. Germline V gives CDR1 SGHTA, CDR2 FQGNSA.

The chain employs TRBV9 and TRBJ2-5; TRBD1 agrees at 8 bases. The CDR3 runs to 16 residues. The ends lost 0 bases at V and 5 bases at J; junction bases unmatched: 9. Looked up from germline, CDR1 is SGDLS and CDR2 is YYNGEE. CDR3 sequence (DNA): TGTGCCAGCAGCGTAGCTTCCAGGGGGCTGGCGGAGACCCAGTACTTC. Residues: CASSVASRGLAETQYF.

This clone came up once. The genes are TRBV27 and TRBJ1-5; D gene ambiguous. Germline V lookup: CDR1 MNHEY, CDR2 SMNVEV (reference sequence). This CDR3 is built from 15 residues. Between the trimmed V and J ends, which lost 2 bases and 0 bases, there was a span of 8 bases. The CDR3 DNA follows: TGTGCCAGCAGTTTAGCCGGACTTAGCAATCAGCCCCAGCATTTT. Translation gives CASSLAGLSNQPQHF.

This chain uses TRBV5-5 with TRBJ1-5; no reliable D call. The CDR3 has 13 residues. V dropped 1 base and J dropped 5 bases, with 7 bases sitting between them. Looked up from germline, CDR1 is SGHKS and CDR2 is YYEKEE (reference sequence). The CDR3 DNA reads TGTGCCAGCAGCTTGCGGGTGGATCAGCCCCAGCATTTT. It is translated as CASSLRVDQPQHF.

The rearrangement links TRBV7-3 to TRBJ2-5, with 7 nucleotides matching TRBD1. Germline V lookup: CDR1 SGHTA, CDR2 FQGTGA. This CDR3 has 13 residues. J lost 2 bases, V lost 5 bases, and 2 bases had no gene match. Here the CDR3 reads CASSRGQQETQYF. The CDR3 DNA follows: TGTGCCAGCAGCCGGGGACAGCAAGAGACCCAGTACTTC.

This chain connects TRBV19 to TRBJ2-4; 7 bases agree with TRBD1. Germline V gives CDR1 LNHDA, CDR2 SQIVND (reference sequence). J was trimmed by 1 base and V by 7 bases; bases with no gene match: 4. The length of the CDR3 is 14 residues. The CDR3 reads CASIGRGAKNIQYF. CDR3 bases: TGTGCCAGTATAGGCAGGGGGGCCAAAAACATTCAGTACTTC.

This chain joins TRBV5-1 and TRBJ2-1; 13 bases fit TRBD2. CDR3 length equals 18 residues. Looked up from germline, CDR1 is SGHRS and CDR2 is YFSETQ. After removal of 5 bases from V and 0 bases from J, the junction contained 8 bases not matched to a gene. CDR3 region: CASRHGLAGVLSYNEQFF. The CDR3 region has the DNA TGCGCCAGCAGGCACGGACTAGCGGGGGTCCTCTCCTACAATGAGCAGTTCTTC.